The entry below gives a single T cell receptor beta chain sequence along with its context. Its antigen is currently not known. Base qualities are missing; no much larger clone stands one base away. This sample is part of a study of blood T cell repertoires in COVID-19 (dated by TCRdb to about 2020). In the study overall: Samples from collaborators originated in the United States, Italy and Spain and spanned both the acute and convalescent phases of COVID-19. The material from the prospective study consisted of cDNA or gDNA derived from T cells, B-cell-depleted T cells, or PBMCs. The dataset comprised deeply sampled blood TCRbeta repertoires from subjects exposed to, actively infected with, or recovered from COVID-19. A freely available public database, intended as a resource for researchers studying the immune response to SARS-CoV-2, is where the repertoires were released. The samples were drawn from the first 160 participants of the ongoing ImmuneRACE study and from over 950 subjects provided by 6 global collaborators. Nearly every sample came with metadata listing a de-identified subject ID, COVID-19 status, age in years and sex. Where available, HLA class I and class II types were taken from metadata supplied by the sample provider and were not determined by assay-based typing.

Here is what the overall study found, with its caveats: The amount of clinical and demographic metadata varied by source and participant and was provided uncurated.

Spanning cysteine to phenylalanine, the CDR3 consists of 13 amino acids. Just the 39-base CDR3 DNA is kept, in frame starting at base 1. V drops 4 bases and J drops 4 bases, leaving 9 bases in between. Looking up the germline V gene (reference sequence) yields CDR1 LGHDT and CDR2 YNNKEL. Collaborating institutions collected whole blood in K2EDTA tubes following their own protocols. For TCRbeta analysis, collaborator samples were shipped as frozen whole blood, as isolated PBMCs, or as DNA extracted from either sample type. TCRbeta CDR3 regions were amplified from genomic DNA by means of the immunoSEQ Assay, a bias-controlled multiplex PCR. Concerning the study's data processing: The number of nucleated cells in each sample was estimated from the amplification of reference gene primers within the assay. Sequence reads were collapsed and filtered to measure the absolute abundance of every unique TCRbeta CDR3 rearrangement. For each sample, productive Simpson clonality was calculated as the square root of Simpson's diversity index across productive rearrangements. TCRdb limited this immuneACCESS table to in-frame rearrangements with V and J called. A share of clones is missing; checked studies link under half to unresolved V genes, and the rest is unexplained. The D gene and trimming were derived from the DNA, and the V and J assignments and clone size from that table. The sample profile shows 100,000 to 150,000 clones; around four fifths of them were found once. The ten largest account for more than 20% of the sample.

Specimen: peripheral blood. This clonotype was obtained from a human donor in a cohort sampled during active COVID-19. Recombination connected TRBV3-1 (or the pseudogene TRBV3-2) to TRBJ2-3; the D gene is possibly TRBD2, with 6 bases matching. The sequenced DNA is TGTGCCAGCAGCCGACTAGATCCAGATACGCAGTATTTT. Its translation reads: CASSRLDPDTQYF.